This T cell receptor beta chain was observed in a study of CD8 T cells in ankylosing spondylitis (TCRdb year 2017). About the study as a whole: T cell receptor beta repertoires were profiled in healthy donors and ankylosing spondylitis patients so that disease-linked TCR variants could be found. In total, the full study cohort was made up of roughly 100 healthy donors and 25 to 30 ankylosing spondylitis patients. Peripheral blood was sampled, and synovial fluid was also collected from ankylosing spondylitis patients.

The run used an Illumina HiSeq 2500. TCR beta libraries were prepared by quantitative 5'-RACE with molecular barcodes. The study's own analysis went as follows. A new computational method based on a probabilistic model of VDJ rearrangement was used to identify disease-linked TCR variants. TCRdb applied fastp at Q25 and MiXCR to the public reads, then kept only in-frame beta chains. All rows with the same CDR3 protein become a single entry with the most common DNA and genes. These V and J calls originate from TCRdb's pipeline instead of the authors' own analysis. Within this sample are approximately 400,000 distinct CDR3 sequences, with 25% to 30% of them counted one time only. About 0.89% of the sample goes to the ten largest clones. Concerning this clonotype: Its antigen target is currently unknown. Per-nucleotide qualities are absent, and no much larger clonotype sits a single base away.

What the study reported, not specific to this receptor: The disease-linked clones had a CD8+ phenotype and were found at relatively low frequencies in peripheral blood. The disease-linked clones were reported as significantly enriched in matched synovial fluid samples from ankylosing spondylitis patients. A TCR beta motif of several highly homologous amino acid variants appeared characteristic of blood from ankylosing spondylitis patients. Some of the motif variants had been reported before in the synovial fluid and blood of reactive arthritis patients, a finding that suggests common disease-initiation mechanisms.

There are 16 amino acids in the CDR3, from cysteine to phenylalanine inclusive. Just the 48-base CDR3 DNA is kept, in frame starting at base 1. V loses 0 bases at its end and J loses 5 bases; junction bases beyond the gene matches: 12. The germline V gene (reference sequence) sets CDR1 to DFQATT and CDR2 to SNEGSKA. Sample: blood, either unsorted or a sorted T cell fraction (not recorded which). The sequence is built from TRBV20-1 and TRBJ1-2, with TRBD1 identical over 7 junction bases. The sequence came from a male donor with ankylosing spondylitis. CDR3 region: CSARDSTQGRGYGYTF. The DNA reads as follows: TGCAGTGCTAGAGACTCTACACAGGGCAGGGGGTATGGCTACACCTTC.